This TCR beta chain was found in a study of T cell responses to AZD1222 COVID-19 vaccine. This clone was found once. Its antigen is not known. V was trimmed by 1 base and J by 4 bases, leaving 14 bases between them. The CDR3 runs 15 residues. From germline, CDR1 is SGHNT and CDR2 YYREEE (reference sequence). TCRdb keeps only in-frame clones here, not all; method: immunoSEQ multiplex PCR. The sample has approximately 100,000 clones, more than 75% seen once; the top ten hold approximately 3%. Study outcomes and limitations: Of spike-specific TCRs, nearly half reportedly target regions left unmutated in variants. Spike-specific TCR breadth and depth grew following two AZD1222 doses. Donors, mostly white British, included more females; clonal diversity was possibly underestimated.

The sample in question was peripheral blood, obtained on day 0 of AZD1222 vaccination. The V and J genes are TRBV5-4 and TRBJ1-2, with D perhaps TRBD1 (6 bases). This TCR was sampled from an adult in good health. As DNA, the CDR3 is TGTGCCAGCAGCTTGACGGGGGGCGCCGTCTATGGCTACACCTTC. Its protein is CASSLTGGAVYGYTF.